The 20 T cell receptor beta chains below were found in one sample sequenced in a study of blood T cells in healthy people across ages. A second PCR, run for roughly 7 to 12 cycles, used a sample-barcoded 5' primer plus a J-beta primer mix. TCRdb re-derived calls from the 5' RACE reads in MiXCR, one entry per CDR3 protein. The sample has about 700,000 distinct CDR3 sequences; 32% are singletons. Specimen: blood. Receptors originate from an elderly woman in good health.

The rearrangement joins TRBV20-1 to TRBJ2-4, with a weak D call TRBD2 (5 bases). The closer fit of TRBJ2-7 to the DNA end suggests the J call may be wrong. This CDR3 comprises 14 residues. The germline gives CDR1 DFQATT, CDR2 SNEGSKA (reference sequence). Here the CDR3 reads CSAILGLKGGEQYF. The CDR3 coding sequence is TGCAGTGCTATCCTCGGACTCAAGGGCGGCGAGCAGTACTTC.

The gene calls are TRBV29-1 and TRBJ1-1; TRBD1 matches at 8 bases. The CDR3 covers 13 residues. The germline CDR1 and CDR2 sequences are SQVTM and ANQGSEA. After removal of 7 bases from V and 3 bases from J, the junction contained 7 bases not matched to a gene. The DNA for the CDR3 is TGCAGCGCCAACAGGGGGGGATACACTGAAGCTTTCTTT. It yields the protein CSANRGGYTEAFF. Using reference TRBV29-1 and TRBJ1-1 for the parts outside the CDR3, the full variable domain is SAVISQKPSRDICQRGTSLTIQCQVDSQVTMMFWYRQQPGQSLTLIATANQGSEATYESGFVIDKFPISRPNLTFSTLTVSNMSPEDSSIYLCSANRGGYTEAFFGQGTRLTVV.

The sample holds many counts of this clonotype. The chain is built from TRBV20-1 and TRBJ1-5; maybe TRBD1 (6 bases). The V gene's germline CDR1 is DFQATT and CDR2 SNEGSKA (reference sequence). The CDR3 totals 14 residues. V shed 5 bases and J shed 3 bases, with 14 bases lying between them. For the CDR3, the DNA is TGCAGTGCTTTACCCAACAGGGACAATCAGCCCCAGCATTTT. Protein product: CSALPNRDNQPQHF.

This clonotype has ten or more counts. The CDR3 region is CASSQRQDTQYF. Written as DNA, the CDR3 is TGTGCCAGTAGCCAACGGCAGGATACGCAGTATTTT. V gene TRBV19 combines with J gene TRBJ2-3; no clear D. The ends were cut back, 6 bases at V and 6 bases at J, with 10 bases in the middle. The CDR3 spans 12 residues. CDR1 is LNHDA, CDR2 SQIVND, per germline (reference sequence).

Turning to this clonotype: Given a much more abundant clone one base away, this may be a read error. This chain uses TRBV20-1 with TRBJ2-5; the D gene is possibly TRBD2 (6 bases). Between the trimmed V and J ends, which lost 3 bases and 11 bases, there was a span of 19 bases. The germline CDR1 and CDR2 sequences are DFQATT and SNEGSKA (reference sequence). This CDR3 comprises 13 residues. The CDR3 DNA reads TGCAGTGCTAGGAGTGGGCGGGGAATTGAGCAGTACTTC. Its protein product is CSARSGRGIEQYF.

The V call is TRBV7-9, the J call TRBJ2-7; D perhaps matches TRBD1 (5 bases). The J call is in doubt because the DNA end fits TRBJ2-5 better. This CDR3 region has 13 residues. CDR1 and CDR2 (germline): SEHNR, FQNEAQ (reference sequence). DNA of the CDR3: TGTGCCACCAGGGATTATCCAGAAGAGACCCAGTACTTC. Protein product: CATRDYPEETQYF.

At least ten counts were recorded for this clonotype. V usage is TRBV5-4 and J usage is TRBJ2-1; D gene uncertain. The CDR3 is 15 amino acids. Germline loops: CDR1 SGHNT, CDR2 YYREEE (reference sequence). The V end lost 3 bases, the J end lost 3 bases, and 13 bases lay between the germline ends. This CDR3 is CASSSPRSSYNEQFF. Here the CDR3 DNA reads TGTGCCAGCAGCTCGCCCCGATCTAGCTACAATGAGCAGTTCTTC.

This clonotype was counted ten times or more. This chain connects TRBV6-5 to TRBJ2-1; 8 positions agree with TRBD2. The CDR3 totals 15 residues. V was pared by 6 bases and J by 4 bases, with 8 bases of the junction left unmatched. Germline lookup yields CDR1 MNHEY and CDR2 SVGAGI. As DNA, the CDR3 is TGTGCCAGCAGGGCGAGCGGGGGAGGGTACAATGAGCAGTTCTTC. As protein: CASRASGGGYNEQFF.

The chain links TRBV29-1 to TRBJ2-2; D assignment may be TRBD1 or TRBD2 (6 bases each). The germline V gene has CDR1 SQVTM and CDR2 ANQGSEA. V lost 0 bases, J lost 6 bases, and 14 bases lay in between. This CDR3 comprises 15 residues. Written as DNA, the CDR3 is TGCAGCGTTGAAGATAGGGGGGCGCGTCCCGGGGAGCTGTTTTTT. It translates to CSVEDRGARPGELFF.

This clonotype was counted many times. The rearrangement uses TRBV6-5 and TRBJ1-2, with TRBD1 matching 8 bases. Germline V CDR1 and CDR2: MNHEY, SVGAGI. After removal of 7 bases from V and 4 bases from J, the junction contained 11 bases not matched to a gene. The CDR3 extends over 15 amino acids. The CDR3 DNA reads TGTGCCAGCAAATTCTTGGACAGGGATCGCTATGGCTACACCTTC. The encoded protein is CASKFLDRDRYGYTF.

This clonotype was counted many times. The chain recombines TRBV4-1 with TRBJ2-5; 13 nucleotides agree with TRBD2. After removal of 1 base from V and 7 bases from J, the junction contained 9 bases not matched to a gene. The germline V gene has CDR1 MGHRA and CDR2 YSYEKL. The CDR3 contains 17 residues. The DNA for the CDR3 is TGCGCCAGCAGCCAAGTTGGGACTAGCGGGGTGACGGGGACCCAGTACTTC. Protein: CASSQVGTSGVTGTQYF.

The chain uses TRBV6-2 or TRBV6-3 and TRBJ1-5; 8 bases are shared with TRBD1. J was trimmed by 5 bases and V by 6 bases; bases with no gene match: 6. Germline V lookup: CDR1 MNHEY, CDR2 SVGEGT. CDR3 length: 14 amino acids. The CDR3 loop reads CASRQTGGDQPQHF. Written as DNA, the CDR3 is TGTGCCAGCAGACAAACAGGGGGAGATCAGCCCCAGCATTTT.

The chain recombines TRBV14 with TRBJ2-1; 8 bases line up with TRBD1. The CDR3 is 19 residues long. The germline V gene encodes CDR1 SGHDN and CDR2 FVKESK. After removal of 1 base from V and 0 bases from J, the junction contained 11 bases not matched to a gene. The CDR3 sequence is CASSQGDRGPLISYNEQFF. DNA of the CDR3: TGTGCCAGCAGCCAAGGAGACAGGGGCCCTCTTATCTCCTACAATGAGCAGTTCTTC.

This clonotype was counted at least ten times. DNA of the CDR3: TGCAGCGCAACTCAGGGAGCGGGGCGGACTGAAGCTTTCTTT. Protein product: CSATQGAGRTEAFF. The chain couples TRBV29-1 to TRBJ1-1, with D possibly matching TRBD1 (5 bases). The CDR3 loop spans 14 amino acids. The V gene's germline CDR1 is SQVTM and CDR2 ANQGSEA. The ends were cut back, 7 bases at V and 5 bases at J, with 20 bases in the middle. The whole variable domain, filled in from reference TRBV29-1 and TRBJ1-1, reads SAVISQKPSRDICQRGTSLTIQCQVDSQVTMMFWYRQQPGQSLTLIATANQGSEATYESGFVIDKFPISRPNLTFSTLTVSNMSPEDSSIYLCSATQGAGRTEAFFGQGTRLTVV.

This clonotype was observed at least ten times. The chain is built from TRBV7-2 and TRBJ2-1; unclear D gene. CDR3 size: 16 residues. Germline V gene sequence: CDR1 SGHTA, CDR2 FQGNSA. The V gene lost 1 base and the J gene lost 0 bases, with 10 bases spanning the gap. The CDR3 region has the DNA TGTGCCAGCAGCTTAGGGGCCAGCAGCTCCTACAATGAGCAGTTCTTC. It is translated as CASSLGASSSYNEQFF.

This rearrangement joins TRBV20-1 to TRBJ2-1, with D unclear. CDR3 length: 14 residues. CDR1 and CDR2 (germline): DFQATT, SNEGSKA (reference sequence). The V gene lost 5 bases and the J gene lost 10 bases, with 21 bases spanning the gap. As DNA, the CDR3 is TGCAGTGCTCCCCTCTCGCGGAGATTCCCCGAGCAGTTCTTC. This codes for CSAPLSRRFPEQFF.

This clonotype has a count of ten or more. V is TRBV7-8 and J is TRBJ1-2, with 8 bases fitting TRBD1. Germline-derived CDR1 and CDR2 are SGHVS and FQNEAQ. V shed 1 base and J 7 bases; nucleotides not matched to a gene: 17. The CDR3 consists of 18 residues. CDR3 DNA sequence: TGTGCCAGCAGCTTAGACGACTTTGGACAGGGACGATCTCTTGGCTACACCTTC. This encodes CASSLDDFGQGRSLGYTF.

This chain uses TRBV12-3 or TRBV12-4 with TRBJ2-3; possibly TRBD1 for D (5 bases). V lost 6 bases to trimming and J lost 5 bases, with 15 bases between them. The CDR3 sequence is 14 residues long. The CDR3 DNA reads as TGTGCCAGCAGCCAGGGCAGGAGACAAGATACGCAGTATTTT. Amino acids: CASSQGRRQDTQYF.

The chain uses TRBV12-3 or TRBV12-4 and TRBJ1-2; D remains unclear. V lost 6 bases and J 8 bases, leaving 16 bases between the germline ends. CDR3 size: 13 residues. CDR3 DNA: TGTGCCAGCAGGATCACGTTCCTGTCGGGCTACACCTTC. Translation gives CASRITFLSGYTF.

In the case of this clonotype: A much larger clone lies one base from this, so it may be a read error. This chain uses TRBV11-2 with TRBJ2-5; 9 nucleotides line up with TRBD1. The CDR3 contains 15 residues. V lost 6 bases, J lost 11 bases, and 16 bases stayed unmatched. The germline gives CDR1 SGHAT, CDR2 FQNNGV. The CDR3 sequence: CASRKQGASYNEQYF. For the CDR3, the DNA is TGTGCCAGCAGAAAACAGGGGGCGAGCTACAATGAGCAGTACTTC.